This entry lists 8 T cell receptor beta chains sequenced from one sample in a study of CD8 T cells in ankylosing spondylitis. TCRdb fed the 5' RACE reads into MiXCR, producing one record per CDR3 protein. The sample consists of under 300,000 distinct CDR3 sequences, 10% to 13% of them appearing once. Input material: blood, either unsorted or a sorted T cell fraction (not recorded which). All receptors derive from a male donor with ankylosing spondylitis or in good health (not recorded which).

This clonotype was recorded at least ten times. One end of the junction is discordant with germline, which a read error may explain. V and J are TRBV10-2 and TRBJ1-1; 7 bases align to TRBD1. This CDR3 spans 11 amino acids. The germline gives CDR1 WSHSY, CDR2 SAAADI. CDR3 residues: CASSLTGEAFF. Here the CDR3 DNA reads TGTGCCAGCAGTTTGACAGGGGAAGCTTTCTTT.

The rearrangement joins TRBV12-3 or TRBV12-4 to TRBJ1-2; tentatively, D is TRBD1 (5 bases). This CDR3 comprises 15 residues. V lost 7 bases and J lost 4, with 19 bases in between. The CDR3 protein is CASTYWGEGGYGYTF. DNA of the CDR3: TGTGCCAGCACCTACTGGGGGGAGGGAGGCTATGGCTACACCTTC.

V is TRBV15 and J is TRBJ1-2; D gene ambiguous. Germline loops: CDR1 LNHNV, CDR2 YYDKDF (reference sequence). V lost 4 bases and J 5 bases, leaving 20 bases between the germline ends. The CDR3 length is 16 residues. CDR3 nucleotide sequence: TGTGCCACCAGCAAAGAGGACCCCTTCGGAAGATATGGCTACACCTTC. This sequence encodes CATSKEDPFGRYGYTF.

This clonotype was found a few times. The chain has TRBV4-2 and TRBJ2-1; possibly TRBD1 for D (5 bases). Per the germline V gene, CDR1 is LGHNA and CDR2 is YNFKEQ. This CDR3 has 15 residues. The V and J ends lost 1 base and 12 bases respectively, with 19 bases between them. CDR3 region: CASSQADRPLIGQFF. The CDR3 DNA sequence: TGTGCCAGCAGCCAAGCCGACAGACCTCTTATAGGGCAGTTCTTC.

This clonotype turned up a few times. The genes are TRBV7-9 and TRBJ1-6; D perhaps matches TRBD1 (5 bases). The CDR3 is made up of 15 amino acids. Germline CDR1 and CDR2: SEHNR and FQNEAQ (reference sequence). The V gene lost 0 bases and the J gene lost 5 bases, with 8 bases spanning the gap. The DNA of the CDR3 is TGTGCCAGCAGCTTAGCAGGGACCGATAATTCACCCCTCCACTTT. Residues: CASSLAGTDNSPLHF.

This clonotype was counted many times. The rearrangement uses TRBV10-3 and TRBJ1-2; no clear D gene. This CDR3 is 14 amino acids long. V was cut by 2 bases and J by 5 bases, with 12 bases left in between. Germline values: CDR1 ENHRY, CDR2 SYGVKD. CDR3 DNA sequence: TGTGCCATCAGTGAGGGAAGGAGCGAATATGGCTACACCTTC. It yields the protein CAISEGRSEYGYTF.

The rearrangement uses TRBV6-6 and TRBJ2-1; D is ambiguous. The CDR3 spans 13 residues. V was clipped by 2 bases and J by 9 bases, with 11 bases between them. Germline V gene sequence: CDR1 MNHNY, CDR2 SVGAGI (reference sequence). The CDR3 DNA follows: TGTGCCAGCAGTTACGCAGATGGCGTTGAGCAGTTCTTC. This codes for CASSYADGVEQFF.

This clonotype was detected ten times or more. This chain links TRBV6-1 with TRBJ1-1, with 9 bases identical to TRBD1. The germline V gene has CDR1 MNHNS and CDR2 SASEGT. The length of the CDR3 is 15 residues. V dropped 6 bases and J dropped 4; count of bases not matched to a gene: 9. The CDR3, as DNA: TGTGCCAGCAGCCCTGGACAGGGGATCGGCACTGAAGCTTTCTTT. As protein: CASSPGQGIGTEAFF.